This T cell receptor beta chain appears in the sequencing data of a study of cytotoxic CD8 clonotypes in ibrutinib-treated CLL (dated by TCRdb to the early 2020s). At the level of the whole study: In this cohort, 15 or so patients were treatment-naive and under 13 were relapsed/refractory, while under 18 had unmutated IGHV. Partial responses were observed in roughly 24 patients and complete responses in 2; after a median follow-up of around 64 months, remission was maintained in 14 patients and progression was observed in roughly 12. The response samples were drawn at a median of approximately 12 months into treatment, with a range of roughly 6 to 36 months. Samples averaged approximately 260,000 productive templates and 94,082 productive rearrangements. Of the 86 people in the trial, around 25 had longitudinal samples available. Cryopreserved peripheral blood mononuclear cells were obtained before treatment, at response, and at either sustained remission or disease progression. All remission and progressive disease samples were collected while patients were still receiving ibrutinib. What the research found in general, with its limitations: Public clonotypes were rare and either shrank or stayed stable during treatment, and the rise in clonality at ibrutinib response reflected expansion of private clonotypes. Sampling times were not matched between sustained-remission and progressing patients, and lymph node repertoires were not studied. An increase in clonality was observed at ibrutinib response, with clonality remaining stable during sustained remission and falling back toward baseline at progression. Baseline clonality exceeded that of age-matched healthy donors and correlated strongly with circulating CD8+ T-cell counts.

Taken with the paper, the label for time point translates to: about 11 months on ibrutinib. Roughly 2 micrograms of genomic DNA were extracted from cryopreserved PBMCs for TCR beta library preparation. High-throughput TCR beta sequencing was performed on longitudinal blood samples from CLL patients receiving ibrutinib monotherapy. The patients were enrolled in a single-center, open-label phase 2 trial of ibrutinib monotherapy. On a MiSeq, deep resolution sequencing aimed for a depth between 1 in 1 million and 1 in 200,000 T cells, with each clonotype covered about 9.9x on average. The immunoSEQ hsTCRB Kit was used to generate the TCR beta libraries. Concerning the study's data processing: The data were analyzed with ImmunoSEQ Analyzer and ImmunoSEQ Data Assistant, and V, D and J gene assignments followed IMGT definitions. Clonality, which ranges from 0 to 1, was calculated by subtracting the normalized Shannon entropy of productive rearrangement frequencies from one. Public clonotype analysis was restricted to overrepresented clonotypes comprising at least 0.05% of each patient's repertoire. Repertoires from about a dozen age-matched healthy donors in immuneACCESS were used as clonality controls. The table comes from immuneACCESS by way of TCRdb, which keeps in-frame sequences with V and J called. Part of the clones is missing from these tables; in studies checked, under half for an unresolved V gene and the rest for unknown reasons. V and J calls plus clone size are reproduced from that table; the DNA served to infer D and trimming. The sample includes approximately 140,000 clones, with approximately 89% observed a single time. The ten top clones hold roughly 10% of the sample.

About this clone: Which antigen it targets is not known. No quality values exist for individual bases; no much larger clone is one base distant.

Cut back by 4 bases and 1 base, the V and J ends lie 18 bases apart. Its CDR3 holds 16 amino acids, cysteine through phenylalanine. Kept here is only the CDR3 DNA, which spans 48 bases and is read in frame from base 1. From the germline V gene, CDR1 is SGHRS and CDR2 is YFSETQ. The source was PBMCs, collected after 12 months of ibrutinib treatment. This receptor was obtained from a human donor with chronic lymphocytic leukemia. Recombination joined TRBV5-1 with TRBJ2-7; perhaps TRBD2 is the D gene, with 5 bases matching. The DNA reads TGCGCCAGCAGCCCCGGAGGACTTAGGACGTCCTACGAGCAGTACTTC. This codes for CASSPGGLRTSYEQYF.